The 20 T cell receptor beta chains presented below share a single source sample, sequenced in a study of blood T cells in healthy people across ages. Primers used in a second PCR of about 6 to 12 cycles were a sample-barcoded 5' primer and a J-beta primer mix. Each CDR3 protein gets one entry after TCRdb re-called the 5' RACE reads with MiXCR. The sample contains approximately 360,000 distinct CDR3 sequences, about 49% of which appear only once. Sequencing was carried out using blood. These receptor sequences come from a man between 60 and 75 years old in good health.

The chain links TRBV14 to TRBJ2-5; D ambiguous. The germline gives CDR1 SGHDN, CDR2 FVKESK. The length of the CDR3 is 15 residues. Trimming took 1 base from V and 1 from J, leaving 10 bases between them. The CDR3 loop reads CASSQGRAVQETQYF. The CDR3 DNA follows: TGTGCCAGCAGCCAAGGTCGGGCCGTCCAAGAGACCCAGTACTTC.

The rearrangement joins TRBV20-1 to TRBJ2-3, with a weak D call TRBD1 (5 bases). Per germline, CDR1 DFQATT and CDR2 SNEGSKA (reference sequence). This CDR3 comprises 13 residues. V dropped 6 bases and J dropped 0 bases, with 10 bases sitting between them. As DNA, the CDR3 is TGCAGTGCCCCGGACACTAGCACAGATACGCAGTATTTT. This sequence encodes CSAPDTSTDTQYF.

On this clonotype itself: It may be a read error: a sequence one base away is much more abundant. CDR3 bases: TGCAGTGCACGCCGGTGGGGACACGGCAATCAGTCCCAGCATTTT. This translates into CSARRWGHGNQSQHF. This chain links TRBV20-1 with TRBJ1-5; a possible D gene is TRBD1 (6 bases). In germline, CDR1 is DFQATT, CDR2 SNEGSKA (reference sequence). This CDR3 contains 15 residues.

This clonotype was counted many times. The chain joins TRBV27 to TRBJ2-5; D unresolved. Between the trimmed V and J ends, which lost 0 bases and 1 base, there was a span of 3 bases. This CDR3 is 13 amino acids long. CDR1 and CDR2 (germline): MNHEY, SMNVEV (reference sequence). The DNA for the CDR3 is TGTGCCAGCAGTTTATCGGGCCAAGAGACCCAGTACTTC. Translation: CASSLSGQETQYF.

V and J are TRBV6-1 and TRBJ1-1; D remains ambiguous. Deletions cut 0 bases from V and 11 bases from J, with 22 bases between. The germline CDR1 and CDR2 sequences are MNHNS and SASEGT. This CDR3 region has 16 residues. The CDR3 coding sequence is TGTGCCAGCAGTGAAGCGCTCGACGGGATGTCGCGAGGGGCTTTCTTT. Residues: CASSEALDGMSRGAFF.

This clonotype was seen ten or more times. V gene TRBV7-8 combines with J gene TRBJ2-1, with no clear D. The germline V gene has CDR1 SGHVS and CDR2 FQNEAQ. The CDR3 consists of 15 residues. V shed 1 base and J shed 5 bases, with 12 bases lying between them. DNA of the CDR3: TGTGCCAGCAGCTTAGGGACCTCGTTTCACAATGAGCAGTTCTTC. Its translation: CASSLGTSFHNEQFF.

The chain carries TRBV20-1 and TRBJ2-4, with a weak D call TRBD2 (6 bases). The J call may be in error: the DNA end matches TRBJ2-7 better. In germline, CDR1 is DFQATT, CDR2 SNEGSKA (reference sequence). This CDR3 has 17 residues. The CDR3 loop is CSARRRLGLASSYEQYF. The CDR3 DNA follows: TGCAGTGCTAGAAGAAGGCTCGGTCTAGCGAGTTCCTACGAGCAGTACTTC.

This clonotype was observed a few times. V is TRBV20-1 and J is TRBJ2-3; D is perhaps TRBD2 (6 bases). V was cut by 0 bases and J by 6 bases, with 16 bases left in between. The germline V gene has CDR1 DFQATT and CDR2 SNEGSKA (reference sequence). This CDR3 is built from 15 residues. The CDR3 DNA reads as TGCAGTGCTAGAGACCCTAGCGAACCCACGGATACGCAGTATTTT. Translation: CSARDPSEPTDTQYF.

The chain uses TRBV6-2 or TRBV6-3 and TRBJ2-1; D is possibly TRBD2 (6 bases). Germline-derived CDR1 and CDR2 are MNHEY and SVGEGT. Trimming cost V 6 bases and J 8 bases, with 14 bases left between them. The CDR3 has 13 residues. This CDR3 reads CASSPARGHEQFF. As DNA, the CDR3 is TGTGCCAGCAGCCCAGCGCGGGGCCATGAGCAGTTCTTC.

Concerning this clonotype itself: Germline and junction disagree at one end, which may indicate a read error. The gene calls are TRBV6-2 or TRBV6-3 and TRBJ2-5; D unclear. From germline, CDR1 is MNHEY and CDR2 SVGEGT. The CDR3 has 12 amino acids. The CDR3 sequence: CACSYPGETQYF. The CDR3 nucleotides are TGTGCCTGCAGTTACCCCGGGGAGACCCAGTACTTC.

Notes on this clonotype: A read error may produce the germline difference seen at one junction end. Here the CDR3 reads CASNPSGRSGGVREQYF. CDR3 in DNA: TGCGCCAGCAACCCTTCAGGCAGGTCAGGGGGCGTCAGAGAGCAGTACTTC. The chain employs TRBV7-6 and TRBJ2-7, with TRBD1 identical over 8 bases. Germline V gives CDR1 SGHVS, CDR2 FNYEAQ. The CDR3 totals 17 residues.

V usage is TRBV20-1 and J usage is TRBJ2-7; D remains ambiguous. Per the germline V gene, CDR1 is DFQATT and CDR2 is SNEGSKA (reference sequence). The CDR3 covers 15 residues. Trimming left V 3 bases short and J 1 base short, with 16 bases between. CDR3 in amino acids: CSASKTVRGSYEQYF. DNA for the CDR3: TGCAGTGCTAGCAAAACTGTGAGAGGTTCCTACGAGCAGTACTTC.

The genes are TRBV14 and TRBJ2-5; tentatively, D is TRBD1 (5 bases). The J call may be faulty, since TRBJ2-4 better matches the DNA end. CDR3 size: 17 residues. Germline CDR1 reads SGHDN; CDR2 reads FVKESK. In nucleotides, the CDR3 is TGTGCCAGCAGCCAAGGACAGCTACATTTAACCAAAAACATTCAGTACTTC. Translating it yields CASSQGQLHLTKNIQYF.

This clonotype was detected a few times. The V and J genes are TRBV7-9 and TRBJ1-2; TRBD1 might be the D (5 bases). The CDR3 is made up of 14 amino acids. V lost 1 base, J lost 4 bases, and 10 bases lay in between. Looked up from germline, CDR1 is SEHNR and CDR2 is FQNEAQ (reference sequence). The CDR3: CASSLGGKGYGYTF. The DNA of the CDR3 is TGTGCCAGCAGCTTAGGGGGGAAGGGCTATGGCTACACCTTC.

This clonotype was observed a few times. The chain links TRBV19 to TRBJ2-5; the match to TRBD1 covers 8 bases. Germline trimming cut 6 bases from V and 11 bases from J; bases unmatched to any gene: 17. The CDR3 has 15 amino acids. The germline V gene encodes CDR1 LNHDA and CDR2 SQIVND (reference sequence). This chain's CDR3 is CASRTGAPSLEEQYF. The CDR3 DNA reads TGTGCCAGTAGGACAGGGGCCCCTTCCTTGGAAGAGCAGTACTTC. Combining the CDR3 with reference TRBV19 and TRBJ2-5 gives the whole variable domain DGGITQSPKYLFRKEGQNVTLSCEQNLNHDAMYWYRQDPGQGLRLIYYSQIVNDFQKGDIAEGYSVSREKKESFPLTVTSAQKNPTAFYLCASRTGAPSLEEQYFGPGTRLLVL.

This clonotype appeared a few times. The V gene is TRBV29-1, the J gene TRBJ2-3; the match to TRBD1 covers 7 bases. There are 13 residues in the CDR3. The germline CDR1 and CDR2 sequences are SQVTM and ANQGSEA. CDR3 bases: TGCAGTGGGACCCAGGGGGATACAGATACGCAGTATTTT. Its translation is CSGTQGDTDTQYF.

The chain links TRBV29-1 to TRBJ1-2; the D is unclear. V was shortened by 0 bases and J by 2 bases, with 13 bases between the two germline ends. CDR3 size: 15 residues. CDR1 is SQVTM, CDR2 ANQGSEA, per germline. The CDR3 here is CSVEDPNSQNYGYTF. In DNA, the CDR3 is TGCAGCGTTGAAGACCCTAACTCCCAGAACTATGGCTACACCTTC.

This clonotype was detected only once. V gene TRBV20-1 combines with J gene TRBJ2-7, with D hard to call. V dropped 7 bases and J dropped 0 bases, with 10 bases sitting between them. CDR3 size: 12 residues. Per the germline V gene, CDR1 is DFQATT and CDR2 is SNEGSKA (reference sequence). The CDR3 nucleotides read TGCAGTGTGTATACAGACTCCTACGAGCAGTACTTC. Its protein product is CSVYTDSYEQYF.

The CDR3 sequence: CASSPLPGAQEQYF. CDR3 nucleotide sequence: TGTGCCAGCAGCCCACTCCCAGGGGCTCAAGAGCAGTACTTC. The chain is built from TRBV3-1 and TRBJ2-7; tentatively, D is TRBD1 (6 bases). The CDR3 has 14 amino acids. The germline V gene encodes CDR1 LGHDT and CDR2 YNNKEL (reference sequence). V was clipped by 4 bases and J by 7 bases, with 17 bases between them.

In its sample, this clonotype was seen a few times. The chain has TRBV11-2 and TRBJ2-7; 7 bases map to TRBD1. The CDR3 consists of 14 residues. Looked up from germline, CDR1 is SGHAT and CDR2 is FQNNGV. Trimming cost V 5 bases and J 3 bases; bases outside gene matches: 7. CDR3 sequence (DNA): TGTGCCAGCAGCACCACAGGGGCCGGCTACGAGCAGTACTTC. Its translation is CASSTTGAGYEQYF. The whole variable domain, remainder taken from reference TRBV11-2 and TRBJ2-7, is EAGVAQSPRYKIIEKRQSVAFWCNPISGHATLYWYQQILGQGPKLLIQFQNNGVVDDSQLPKDRFSAERLKGVDSTLKIQPAKLEDSAVYLCASSTTGAGYEQYFGPGTRLTVT.